What follows is one T cell receptor beta chain and its context. Its antigen is as yet unknown. This sample was taken from a study of Ad26.COV2.S vaccination and SARS-CoV-2 variants. Regarding the study as a whole: Post-vaccination breadth of spike-specific CD8+ and CD4+ T cell responses was reportedly substantial. Vaccine recipients posted higher spike-specific TCR breadth than their placebo counterparts. The TCR-based breadth and depth measures might underestimate overall T cell responses.

Germline V lookup: CDR1 SGHNT, CDR2 YENEEA. V was trimmed by 3 bases and J by 5 bases, leaving 4 bases between them. The CDR3 runs 12 residues. Sequencing was performed with immunoSEQ multiplex PCR; in TCRdb, only in-frame clones are kept and a portion is missing. The sample has some 450,000 clones, around 91% seen once; the top ten hold less than 5.5%. Regarding treatment: 15 to 20 received Ad26.COV2.S at low or high dose, single or two shots; several received placebo; per-sample allocation not given. On day 63 after the first injection, vaccine and placebo recipients gave samples. An adult donor aged 18-55 years was enrolled in Boston.

The sequencing used peripheral blood, collected in a trial of Ad26.COV2.S vaccine versus placebo. The chain recombines TRBV11-3 with TRBJ2-2, with D uncertain. The clonotype originates from a person between 18 and 60 years old who received the Ad26.COV2.S COVID-19 vaccine or a placebo. The CDR3 loop reads CASSLVTGELFF. The CDR3 coding sequence is TGTGCCAGCAGCTTGGTAACCGGGGAGCTGTTTTTT.